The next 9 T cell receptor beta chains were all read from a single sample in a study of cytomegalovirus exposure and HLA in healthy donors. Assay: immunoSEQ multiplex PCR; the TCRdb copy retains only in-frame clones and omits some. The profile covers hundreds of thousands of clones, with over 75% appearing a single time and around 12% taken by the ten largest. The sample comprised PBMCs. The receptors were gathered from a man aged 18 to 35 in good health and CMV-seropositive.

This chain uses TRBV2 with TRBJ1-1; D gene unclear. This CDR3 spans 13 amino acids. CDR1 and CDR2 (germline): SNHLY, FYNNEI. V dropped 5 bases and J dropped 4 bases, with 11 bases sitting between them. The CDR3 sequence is CASSLGSGTEAFF. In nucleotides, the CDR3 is TGTGCCAGCAGTCTGGGAAGTGGCACTGAAGCTTTCTTT.

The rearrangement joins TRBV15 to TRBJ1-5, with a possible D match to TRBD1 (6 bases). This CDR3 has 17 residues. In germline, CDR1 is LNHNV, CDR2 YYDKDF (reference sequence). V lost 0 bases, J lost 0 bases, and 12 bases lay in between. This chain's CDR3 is CATSRDRQGISNQPQHF. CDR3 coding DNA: TGTGCCACCAGCAGAGACCGCCAGGGGATTAGCAATCAGCCCCAGCATTTT. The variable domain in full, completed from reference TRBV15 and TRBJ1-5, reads DAMVIQNPRYQVTQFGKPVTLSCSQTLNHNVMYWYQQKSSQAPKLLFHYYDKDFNNEADTPDNFQSRRPNTSFCFLDIRSPGLGDTAMYLCATSRDRQGISNQPQHFGDGTRLSIL.

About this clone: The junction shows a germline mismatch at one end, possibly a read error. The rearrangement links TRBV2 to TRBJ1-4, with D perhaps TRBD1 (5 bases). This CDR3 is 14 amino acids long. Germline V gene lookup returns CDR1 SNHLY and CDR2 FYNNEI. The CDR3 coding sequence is TGTGCCAGCAGTCAAGCAGGGCACGGGGAAAAACTGTTTTTT. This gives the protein CASSQAGHGEKLFF.

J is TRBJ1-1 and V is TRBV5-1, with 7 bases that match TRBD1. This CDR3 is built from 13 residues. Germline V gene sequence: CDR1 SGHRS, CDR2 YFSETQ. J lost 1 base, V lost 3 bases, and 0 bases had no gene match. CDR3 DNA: TGCGCCAGCAGCTACAGGGGGAACACTGAAGCTTTCTTT. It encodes CASSYRGNTEAFF.

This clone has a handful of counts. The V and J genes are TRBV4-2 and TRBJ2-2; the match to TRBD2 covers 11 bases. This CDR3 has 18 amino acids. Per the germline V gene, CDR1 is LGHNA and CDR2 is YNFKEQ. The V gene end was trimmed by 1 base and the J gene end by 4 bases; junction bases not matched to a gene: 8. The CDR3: CASSQATSGSGITGELFF. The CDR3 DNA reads TGTGCCAGCAGCCAAGCTACTAGCGGGAGTGGTATCACCGGGGAGCTGTTTTTT.

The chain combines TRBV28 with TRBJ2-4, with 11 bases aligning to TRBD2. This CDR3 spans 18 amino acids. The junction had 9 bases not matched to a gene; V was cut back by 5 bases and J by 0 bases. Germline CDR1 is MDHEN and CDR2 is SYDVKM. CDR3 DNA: TGTGCCAGCAGTGCAGCCGGGACTAGCGGTCTAGCCAAAAACATTCAGTACTTC. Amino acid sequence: CASSAAGTSGLAKNIQYF.

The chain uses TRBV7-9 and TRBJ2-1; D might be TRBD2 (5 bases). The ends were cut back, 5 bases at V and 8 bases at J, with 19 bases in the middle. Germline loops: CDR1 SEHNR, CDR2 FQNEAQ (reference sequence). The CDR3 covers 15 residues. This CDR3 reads CASSQDAGPVYEQFF. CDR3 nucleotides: TGTGCCAGCAGCCAGGACGCGGGCCCCGTCTATGAGCAGTTCTTC.

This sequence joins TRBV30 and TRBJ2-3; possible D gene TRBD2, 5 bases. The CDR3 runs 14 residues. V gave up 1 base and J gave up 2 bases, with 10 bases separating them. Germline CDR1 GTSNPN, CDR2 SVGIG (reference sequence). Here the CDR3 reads CAWSDGLHTDTQYF. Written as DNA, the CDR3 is TGTGCCTGGAGTGATGGACTTCACACAGATACGCAGTATTTT.

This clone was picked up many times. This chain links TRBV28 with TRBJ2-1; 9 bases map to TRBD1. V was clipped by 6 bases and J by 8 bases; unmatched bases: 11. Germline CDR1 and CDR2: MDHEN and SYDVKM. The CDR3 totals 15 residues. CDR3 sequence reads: CASRYYGTGHHEQFF. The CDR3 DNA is TGTGCCAGCAGATATTATGGGACAGGGCACCATGAGCAGTTCTTC.